A single sample gave rise to the 2 T cell receptor beta chains below, sequenced in a study of monozygotic twins with inflammatory bowel disease. TCRdb re-called the 5' RACE reads and shows each CDR3 protein once, DNA omitted. This sample's table has 160,000 or so distinct CDR3 sequences. The sequenced material came from blood. The receptors originated from a human donor with ulcerative colitis or Crohn's disease, or a healthy co-twin of an affected twin (not recorded which).

The chain joins TRBV7-3 to TRBJ2-1; no DNA is available, so the TRBD1 call from TCRdb remains unchecked. This CDR3 spans 17 amino acids. Germline values: CDR1 SGHTA, CDR2 FQGTGA. The chain's CDR3 is CASSLAATETGYNEQFF.

CDR3 region: CASSRGPLASYEQYF. The chain recombines TRBV12-3 or TRBV12-4 with TRBJ2-7; lacking DNA, the TRBD2 call made by TCRdb goes unchecked. The CDR3 is 15 residues long.